These 5 T cell receptor beta chains share one sample of origin, sequenced in a study of blood T cell repertoires in COVID-19. Only in-frame clones appear in the TCRdb table, and some are missing; sequencing was by immunoSEQ multiplex PCR. The table records more than 300,000 clones, around 89% of them present only once. Material: peripheral blood. These receptors were obtained from a man younger than 35 who had recovered from COVID-19.

The V call is TRBV4-1, the J call TRBJ2-5; possible D gene TRBD2, 7 bases. The germline V gene encodes CDR1 MGHRA and CDR2 YSYEKL. The V gene lost 4 bases and the J gene lost 2 bases, with 14 bases spanning the gap. This CDR3 contains 15 residues. The DNA for the CDR3 is TGCGCCAGCAGCCTTCCCGGGGGGCGGCAAGAGACCCAGTACTTC. This translates into CASSLPGGRQETQYF.

This chain connects TRBV6-5 to TRBJ2-3; D not certain. The CDR3 covers 14 residues. The V gene lost 0 bases and the J gene lost 6 bases, with 10 bases spanning the gap. Germline loops: CDR1 MNHEY, CDR2 SVGAGI. Here the CDR3 DNA reads TGTGCCAGCAGTTACTCGACTGTTTTGGATACGCAGTATTTT. Translation gives CASSYSTVLDTQYF.

V and J are TRBV7-9 and TRBJ1-1, with 7 bases lining up with TRBD1. The V gene's germline CDR1 is SEHNR and CDR2 FQNEAQ (reference sequence). The V segment lost 5 bases and the J segment 2 bases; nucleotides outside the gene matches: 5. The CDR3 has 14 amino acids. The CDR3 reads CASSIGTDNTEAFF. In nucleotides, the CDR3 is TGTGCCAGCAGCATCGGGACAGACAACACTGAAGCTTTCTTT. The full variable domain, with the rest looked up from reference TRBV7-9 and TRBJ1-1, is DTGVSQNPRHKITKRGQNVTFRCDPISEHNRLYWYRQTLGQGPEFLTYFQNEAQLEKSRLLSDRFSAERPKGSFSTLEIQRTEQGDSAMYLCASSIGTDNTEAFFGQGTRLTVV.

V usage is TRBV11-3 and J usage is TRBJ2-5; 9 nucleotides agree with TRBD1. V dropped 7 bases and J dropped 5; count of bases not matched to a gene: 17. Germline V gives CDR1 SGHNT, CDR2 YENEEA. This CDR3 is built from 17 residues. The CDR3 DNA follows: TGTGCCAGCACCCACCCCCGGACAGGGGAGGTGGACGAGACCCAGTACTTC. This codes for CASTHPRTGEVDETQYF.

The chain joins TRBV9 to TRBJ1-1, with D possibly being TRBD1 (5 bases). Trimming left V 7 bases short and J 2 bases short, with 15 bases between. The CDR3 is 14 residues long. Germline V gene lookup returns CDR1 SGDLS and CDR2 YYNGEE. CDR3 coding DNA: TGTGCCAGCCGGCCCGACGACAGTAACACTGAAGCTTTCTTT. Protein sequence: CASRPDDSNTEAFF.